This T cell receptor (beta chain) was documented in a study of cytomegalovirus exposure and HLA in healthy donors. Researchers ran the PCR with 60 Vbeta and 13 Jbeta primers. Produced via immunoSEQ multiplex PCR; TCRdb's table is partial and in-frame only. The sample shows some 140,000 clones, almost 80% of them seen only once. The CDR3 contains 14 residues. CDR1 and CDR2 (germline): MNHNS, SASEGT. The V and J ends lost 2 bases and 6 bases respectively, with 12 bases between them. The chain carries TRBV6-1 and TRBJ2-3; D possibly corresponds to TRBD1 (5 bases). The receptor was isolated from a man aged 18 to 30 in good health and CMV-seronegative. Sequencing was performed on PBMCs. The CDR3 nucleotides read TGTGCCAGCAGTGAAAGGGGCGCTTTCGATACGCAGTATTTT. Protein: CASSERGAFDTQYF.